These 11 T cell receptor beta chains came from one sample sequenced in a study of T-cell memory formation after mild COVID-19. TCRdb itself ran the 5' RACE reads through MiXCR, one entry per CDR3 protein. The profile shows 300,000 to 400,000 distinct CDR3 sequences, more than 15% of them singletons. The sample was PBMCs or a T cell subset sorted from them (not recorded which). These receptors all stem from a man aged 18 to 30 who had mild COVID-19 (a few samples of this study predate the infection). Cell type and time point are not known.

This clonotype was counted ten times or more. This chain connects TRBV15 to TRBJ2-1, with 10 bases that match TRBD2. The V segment lost 0 bases and the J segment 2 bases; nucleotides outside the gene matches: 1. Germline V gene data show CDR1 as LNHNV and CDR2 as YYDKDF (reference sequence). CDR3 length equals 16 residues. As DNA, the CDR3 is TGTGCCACCAGCAGAGAGAGCGGGGGGGCCTACAATGAGCAGTTCTTC. Protein sequence: CATSRESGGAYNEQFF.

V and J are TRBV6-2 or TRBV6-3 and TRBJ2-2; the match to TRBD1 covers 12 bases. V gave up 4 bases and J gave up 4 bases; unmatched junction bases: 4. Per germline, CDR1 MNHEY and CDR2 SVGEGT. This CDR3 contains 16 residues. The CDR3 here is CASSWGQGASTGELFF. The CDR3 DNA reads TGTGCCAGCAGTTGGGGACAGGGGGCGTCCACCGGGGAGCTGTTTTTT.

In this sample, this clonotype turned up a few times. The chain couples TRBV6-2 or TRBV6-3 to TRBJ1-1; possibly TRBD1 for D (6 bases). Per germline, CDR1 MNHEY and CDR2 SVGEGT. V lost 8 bases, J lost 1 base, and 14 bases lay in between. The CDR3 loop spans 14 amino acids. CDR3 sequence (DNA): TGTGCCAGCGGCCGCGGGACACCGAACACTGAAGCTTTCTTT. It is translated as CASGRGTPNTEAFF.

In this sample, this clonotype turned up a few times. V is TRBV7-9 and J is TRBJ1-2; D remains ambiguous. Germline-derived CDR1 and CDR2 are SEHNR and FQNEAQ (reference sequence). Trimming cost V 0 bases and J 0 bases, with 2 bases left between them. CDR3 length: 13 amino acids. The CDR3 nucleotides are TGTGCCAGCAGCTTAGCCGCTAACTATGGCTACACCTTC. Amino acid sequence: CASSLAANYGYTF. Together with reference TRBV7-9 and TRBJ1-2, the CDR3 gives the full variable domain: DTGVSQNPRHKITKRGQNVTFRCDPISEHNRLYWYRQTLGQGPEFLTYFQNEAQLEKSRLLSDRFSAERPKGSFSTLEIQRTEQGDSAMYLCASSLAANYGYTFGSGTRLTVV.

V gene TRBV6-6 combines with J gene TRBJ2-3, with D uncertain. Germline V CDR1 and CDR2: MNHNY, SVGAGI (reference sequence). This CDR3 is built from 14 residues. V was clipped by 6 bases and J by 2 bases, with 12 bases between them. CDR3 sequence reads: CASRKDRTTDTQYF. The CDR3 DNA reads as TGTGCCAGCAGAAAGGACCGAACCACAGATACGCAGTATTTT.

This clonotype was detected only a few times. The chain employs TRBV5-1 and TRBJ2-7; a weak D match, TRBD1 (6 bases). The CDR3 length is 14 residues. V gave up 7 bases and J gave up 5 bases, with 19 bases separating them. In germline, CDR1 is SGHRS, CDR2 YFSETQ. CDR3 bases: TGCGCCAGCTCAGAAACAGGGACGAACAACGAGCAGTACTTC. Protein sequence: CASSETGTNNEQYF.

DNA for the CDR3: TGTGCCAGCAGCTACGGGGGGAGGTCCTACGAGCAGTACGTC. Its protein is CASSYGGRSYEQYV. This chain links TRBV7-8 with TRBJ2-7; 7 bases match TRBD2. J was trimmed by 1 base and V by 4 bases; bases with no gene match: 4. The V gene's germline CDR1 is SGHVS and CDR2 FQNEAQ. This CDR3 has 14 residues.

This clonotype has just a few counts. The gene calls are TRBV29-1 and TRBJ2-1; D remains unclear. V gave up 4 bases and J gave up 3 bases, with 4 bases separating them. Germline V gene lookup returns CDR1 SQVTM and CDR2 ANQGSEA. The CDR3 has 11 amino acids. The CDR3 DNA reads TGCAGCGTTGGGGACTACAATGAGCAGTTCTTC. As protein: CSVGDYNEQFF.

V gene TRBV12-3 or TRBV12-4 combines with J gene TRBJ1-5, with TRBD1 matching 7 bases. V trimming: 6 bases; J trimming: 0 bases; junction bases outside the gene matches: 5. The CDR3 has 15 residues. The CDR3 DNA is TGTGCCAGCAGGTTACACAGGGGTAGCAATCAGCCCCAGCATTTT. It specifies CASRLHRGSNQPQHF.

The rearrangement uses TRBV20-1 and TRBJ2-2; TRBD2 agrees at 9 bases. With 5 bases clipped from V and 5 bases from J, the junction kept 9 bases outside the gene matches. There are 15 residues in the CDR3. Germline CDR1 DFQATT, CDR2 SNEGSKA (reference sequence). This chain's CDR3 is CSAPLAGGPTGELFF. The CDR3, as DNA: TGCAGTGCTCCCTTGGCGGGGGGGCCTACCGGGGAGCTGTTTTTT.

The genes are TRBV6-5 and TRBJ2-7; no definite D call. The CDR3 covers 14 residues. V was cut by 4 bases and J by 0 bases, with 10 bases left in between. CDR1 and CDR2 (germline): MNHEY, SVGAGI. CDR3 DNA: TGTGCCAGCAGTTCATCCTTTTGCTCCTACGAGCAGTACGTC. Amino acids: CASSSSFCSYEQYV.